This T cell receptor (beta chain) was identified during a study of T cells in Graves' hyperthyroidism and ophthalmopathy. Study-wide points: Most thyroid-expanded clonotypes above 0.001 were also found in blood.

The study left out patients who had uncontrolled infection, other autoimmune disease, pregnancy or lactation. Diagnosis relied on clinical symptoms, serum thyroxine and TRAb, thyroid ultrasound and orbital computed tomography. Fresh peripheral blood, 10 ml, was the source of the PBMCs. This CDR3 has 14 residues. Trimming left V 3 bases short and J 5 bases short, with 11 bases between. Amplified TCR beta CDR3 regions derived from RNA transcripts. The HTBI primer set drove a first-round RT-PCR of the TCR CDR3. One entry per CDR3 protein results from TCRdb running MiXCR on the multiplex PCR reads. There are fewer than 550,000 distinct CDR3 sequences in the sample; around a sixth occur only once, and roughly 15% lies in the top ten. About this clonotype itself: The antigen is not known.

The chain combines TRBV12-3 or TRBV12-4 with TRBJ1-5; a weak D match, TRBD1 (5 bases). Sequencing was carried out using blood. This receptor was identified in a young woman with Graves' hyperthyroidism. CDR3 sequence reads: CASSFRGNYQPQHF. The CDR3 DNA reads TGTGCCAGCAGTTTCCGGGGGAACTATCAGCCCCAGCATTTT.